This T cell receptor (beta chain) derives from a study of lymphopenia after photon versus proton radiotherapy. TCRdb's table, derived via immunoSEQ multiplex PCR, lists solely in-frame clones and lacks some. The profile shows around 150,000 clones, approximately 91% of them singletons. On this clone: The antigen is unknown.

Study observations and caveats: Larger post-nadir TCR diversity loss correlated inversely with survival in deceased patients. Proton therapy kept repertoires fairly stable, unlike photons, which gained effector/memory cells. Survival link was tested only in deceased patients; proton benefit remains a possibility. After the lymphocyte nadir, photon-treated repertoires showed oligoclonal expansion, especially of CD8+ Temra cells.

This specimen was peripheral blood, taken from a patient treated with photon-based radiotherapy. The source of this sequence is a man aged 50 to 59 with gastric cancer.

The CDR3: CASSPGQGGLWEYF. In DNA, the CDR3 is TGCGCCAGCAGCCCTGGGCAGGGTGGCCTGTGGGAGTACTTC. The rearrangement links TRBV5-1 to TRBJ2-7, with a possible D match to TRBD1 (5 bases). Germline V gives CDR1 SGHRS, CDR2 YFSETQ. V was shortened by 4 bases and J by 11 bases, with 22 bases between the two germline ends. This CDR3 spans 14 amino acids.